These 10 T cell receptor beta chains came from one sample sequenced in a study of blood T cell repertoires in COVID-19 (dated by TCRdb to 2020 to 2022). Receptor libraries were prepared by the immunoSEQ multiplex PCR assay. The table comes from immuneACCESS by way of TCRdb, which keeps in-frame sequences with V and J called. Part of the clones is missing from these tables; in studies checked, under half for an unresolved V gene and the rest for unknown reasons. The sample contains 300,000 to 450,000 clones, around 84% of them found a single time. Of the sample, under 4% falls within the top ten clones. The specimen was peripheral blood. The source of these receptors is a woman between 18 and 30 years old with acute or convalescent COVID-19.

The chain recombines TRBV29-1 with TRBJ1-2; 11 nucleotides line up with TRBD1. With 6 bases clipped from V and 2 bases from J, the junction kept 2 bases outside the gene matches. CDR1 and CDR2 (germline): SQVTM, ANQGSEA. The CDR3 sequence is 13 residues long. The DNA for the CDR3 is TGCAGCGTCGGGACAGGGGGGAACTATGGCTACACCTTC. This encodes CSVGTGGNYGYTF.

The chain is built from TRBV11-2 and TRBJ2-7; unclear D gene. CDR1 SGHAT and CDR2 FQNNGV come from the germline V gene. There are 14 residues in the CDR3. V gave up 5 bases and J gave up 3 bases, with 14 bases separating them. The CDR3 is CASSQPSLYYEQYF. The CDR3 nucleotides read TGTGCCAGCAGCCAACCGAGCCTATACTACGAGCAGTACTTC. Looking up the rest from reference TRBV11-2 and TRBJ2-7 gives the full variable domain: EAGVAQSPRYKIIEKRQSVAFWCNPISGHATLYWYQQILGQGPKLLIQFQNNGVVDDSQLPKDRFSAERLKGVDSTLKIQPAKLEDSAVYLCASSQPSLYYEQYFGPGTRLTVT.

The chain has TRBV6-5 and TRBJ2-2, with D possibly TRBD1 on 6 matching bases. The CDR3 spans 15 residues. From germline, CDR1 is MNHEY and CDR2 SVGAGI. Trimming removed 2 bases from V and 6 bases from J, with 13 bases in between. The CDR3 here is CASSYRGFYSGELFF. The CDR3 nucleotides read TGTGCCAGCAGTTACAGGGGGTTCTACTCCGGGGAGCTGTTTTTT.

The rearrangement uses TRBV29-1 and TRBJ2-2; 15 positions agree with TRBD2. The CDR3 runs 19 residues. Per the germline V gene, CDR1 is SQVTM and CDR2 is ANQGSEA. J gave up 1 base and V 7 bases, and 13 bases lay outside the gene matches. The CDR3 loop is CSAATGGGLAGGNTGELFF. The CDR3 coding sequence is TGCAGCGCGGCGACAGGCGGGGGACTAGCGGGAGGGAACACCGGGGAGCTGTTTTTT.

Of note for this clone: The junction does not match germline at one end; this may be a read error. The CDR3 nucleotides read TGCGCCAGCAGCTTGGGGGGAGGGTACCAGGAGACCCAGTACTTC. This gives the protein CASSLGGGYQETQYF. The rearrangement links TRBV5-1 to TRBJ2-5; 7 bases agree with TRBD2. CDR3 length: 15 amino acids. CDR1 and CDR2 from the germline V gene are SGHRS and YFSETQ.

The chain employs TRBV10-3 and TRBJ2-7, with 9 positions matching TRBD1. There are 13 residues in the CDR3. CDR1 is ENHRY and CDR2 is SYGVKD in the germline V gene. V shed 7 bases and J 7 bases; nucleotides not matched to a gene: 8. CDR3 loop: CAITLDRGDEQYF. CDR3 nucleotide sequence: TGTGCCATCACACTAGACAGGGGGGATGAGCAGTACTTC.

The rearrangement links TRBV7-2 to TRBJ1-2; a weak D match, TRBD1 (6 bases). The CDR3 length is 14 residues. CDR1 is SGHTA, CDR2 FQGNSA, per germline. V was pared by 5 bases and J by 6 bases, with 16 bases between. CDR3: CASSNRVIENGYTF. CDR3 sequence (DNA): TGTGCCAGCAGCAACAGGGTTATCGAGAATGGCTACACCTTC.

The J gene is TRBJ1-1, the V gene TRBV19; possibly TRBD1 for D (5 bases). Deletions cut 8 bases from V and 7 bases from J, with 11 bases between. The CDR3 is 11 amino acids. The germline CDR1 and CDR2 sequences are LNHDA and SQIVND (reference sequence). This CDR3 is CASLGPREAFF. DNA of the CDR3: TGTGCCAGTTTGGGGCCCCGTGAAGCTTTCTTT.

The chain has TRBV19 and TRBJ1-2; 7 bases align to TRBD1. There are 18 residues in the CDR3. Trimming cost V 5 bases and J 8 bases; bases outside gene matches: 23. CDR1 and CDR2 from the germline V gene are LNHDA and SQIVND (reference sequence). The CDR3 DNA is TGTGCCAGTAGTCTAACTCTTCGACAGGGATCCGGGCTGAGAGGCTACACCTTC. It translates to CASSLTLRQGSGLRGYTF.

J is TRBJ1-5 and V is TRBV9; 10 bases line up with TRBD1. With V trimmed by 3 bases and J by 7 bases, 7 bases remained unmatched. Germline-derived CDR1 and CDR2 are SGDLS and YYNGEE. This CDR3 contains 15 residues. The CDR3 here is CASSASGTGDQPQHF. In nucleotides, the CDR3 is TGTGCCAGCAGCGCCTCCGGGACAGGGGACCAGCCCCAGCATTTT.